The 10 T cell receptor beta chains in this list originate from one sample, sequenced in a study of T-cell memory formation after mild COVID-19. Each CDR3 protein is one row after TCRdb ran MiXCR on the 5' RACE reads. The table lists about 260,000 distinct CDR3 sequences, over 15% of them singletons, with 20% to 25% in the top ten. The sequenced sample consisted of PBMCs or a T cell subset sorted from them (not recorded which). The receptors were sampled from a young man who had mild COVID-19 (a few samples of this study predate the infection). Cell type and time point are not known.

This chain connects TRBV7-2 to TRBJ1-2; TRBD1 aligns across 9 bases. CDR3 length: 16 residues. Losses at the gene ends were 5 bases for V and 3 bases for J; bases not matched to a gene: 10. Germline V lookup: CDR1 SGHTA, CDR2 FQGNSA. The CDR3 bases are TGTGCCAGCAGCCCCGGGACAGGGTCTATCTACTATGGCTACACCTTC. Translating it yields CASSPGTGSIYYGYTF.

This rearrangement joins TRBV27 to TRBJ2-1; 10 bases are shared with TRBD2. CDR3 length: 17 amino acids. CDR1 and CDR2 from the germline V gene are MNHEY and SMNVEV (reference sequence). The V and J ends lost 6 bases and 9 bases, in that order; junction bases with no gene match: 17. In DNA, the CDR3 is TGTGCCAGCAGACCTTCGGTTTCCGGGACTAGCGTGCCTGAGCAGTTCTTC. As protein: CASRPSVSGTSVPEQFF.

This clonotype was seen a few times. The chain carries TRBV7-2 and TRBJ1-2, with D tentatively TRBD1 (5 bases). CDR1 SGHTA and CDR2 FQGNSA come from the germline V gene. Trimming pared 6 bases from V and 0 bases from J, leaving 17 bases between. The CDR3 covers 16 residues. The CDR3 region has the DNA TGTGCCAGCAGTCTCGCCCCGGGGGGGACTAACTATGGCTACACCTTC. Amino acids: CASSLAPGGTNYGYTF. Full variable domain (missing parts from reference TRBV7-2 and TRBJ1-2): GAGVSQSPSNKVTEKGKDVELRCDPISGHTALYWYRQSLGQGLEFLIYFQGNSAPDKSGLPSDRFSAERTGGSVSTLTIQRTQQEDSAVYLCASSLAPGGTNYGYTFGSGTRLTVV.

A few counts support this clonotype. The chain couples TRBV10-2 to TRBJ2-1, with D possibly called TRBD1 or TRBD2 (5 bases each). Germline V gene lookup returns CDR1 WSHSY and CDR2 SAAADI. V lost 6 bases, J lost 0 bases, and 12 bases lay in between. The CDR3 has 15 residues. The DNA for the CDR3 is TGCGCCAGCAGGGGGACCGTTAGCTCCTACAATGAGCAGTTCTTC. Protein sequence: CASRGTVSSYNEQFF.

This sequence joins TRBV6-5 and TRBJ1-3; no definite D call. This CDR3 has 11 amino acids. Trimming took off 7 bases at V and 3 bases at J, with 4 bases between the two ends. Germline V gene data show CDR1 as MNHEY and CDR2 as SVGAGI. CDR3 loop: CASTLGNTIYF. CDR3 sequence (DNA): TGTGCCAGCACTCTTGGAAACACCATATATTTT.

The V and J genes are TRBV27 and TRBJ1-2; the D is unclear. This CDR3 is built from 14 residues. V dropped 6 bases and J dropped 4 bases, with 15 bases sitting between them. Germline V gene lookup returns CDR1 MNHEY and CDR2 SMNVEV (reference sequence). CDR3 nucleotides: TGTGCCAGCAGCCCGGTGGGAGGAGTCTATGGCTACACCTTC. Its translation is CASSPVGGVYGYTF.

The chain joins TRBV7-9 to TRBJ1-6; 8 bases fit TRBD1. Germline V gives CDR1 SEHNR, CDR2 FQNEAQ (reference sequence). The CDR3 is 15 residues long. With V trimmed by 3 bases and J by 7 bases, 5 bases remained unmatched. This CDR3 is CASSFNRGYNSPLHF. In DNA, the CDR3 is TGTGCCAGCAGCTTTAACAGGGGGTACAATTCACCCCTCCACTTT.

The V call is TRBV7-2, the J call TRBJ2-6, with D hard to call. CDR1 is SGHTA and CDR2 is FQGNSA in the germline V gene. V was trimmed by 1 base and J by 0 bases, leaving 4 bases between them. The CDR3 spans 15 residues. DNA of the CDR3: TGTGCCAGCAGCTTAGGTTTCTCTGGGGCCAACGTCCTGACTTTC. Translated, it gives CASSLGFSGANVLTF.

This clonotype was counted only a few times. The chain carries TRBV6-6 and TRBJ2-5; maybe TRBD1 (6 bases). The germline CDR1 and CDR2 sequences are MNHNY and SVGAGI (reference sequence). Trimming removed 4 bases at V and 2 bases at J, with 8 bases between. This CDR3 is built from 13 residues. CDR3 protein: CASSWGTQETQYF. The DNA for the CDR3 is TGTGCCAGCAGTTGGGGGACACAAGAGACCCAGTACTTC.

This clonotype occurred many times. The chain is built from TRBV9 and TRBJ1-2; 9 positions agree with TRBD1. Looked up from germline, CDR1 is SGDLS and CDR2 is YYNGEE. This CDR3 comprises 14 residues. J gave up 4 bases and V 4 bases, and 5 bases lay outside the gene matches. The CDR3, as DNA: TGTGCCAGCAGCCCAGGACAGGGGCCCTATGGCTACACCTTC. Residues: CASSPGQGPYGYTF.